This T cell receptor beta chain was observed in a study of CD8+CD57+ T cells in acquired aplastic anemia. Overall study: Yields of DNA that came from sorted CD4+ and CD8+ cells averaged roughly 3 ug.

Patients chosen for sequencing had CD8+CD57+ cells that had expanded, as shown by flow cytometry. Therapy had not been given to patients before blood sampling. Investigators profiled TCR beta VDJ and CDR3 from genomic DNA template. TCRdb passed the reads through MiXCR, listing each CDR3 protein once. The sample has 400,000 to 600,000 distinct CDR3 sequences, around 32% seen once. Germline trimming cut 2 bases from V and 2 bases from J; bases unmatched to any gene: 3. The germline CDR1 and CDR2 sequences are SGHTS and YDEGEE. The CDR3 is made up of 14 amino acids. As to this clonotype: Its cognate antigen is unknown.

Study observations and caveats: Patients and controls turned out to have around 29 CD8+ CDR3 sequences in common. Between patients and controls, CD8+ Simpson's diversity did not vary significantly.

This clonotype was obtained from a human donor with aplastic anemia. Sequencing was done on a sample of sorted CD4+, CD8+, or CD8+CD57+ T cells (not recorded which) from PBMCs. The chain joins TRBV5-8 to TRBJ2-5, with 7 bases fitting TRBD2. The CDR3 is CASSFPSGQETQYF. DNA of the CDR3: TGTGCCAGCAGCTTTCCTAGCGGACAAGAGACCCAGTACTTC. The full variable domain, completed using reference TRBV5-8 and TRBJ2-5, is EAGVTQSPTHLIKTRGQQATLRCSPISGHTSVYWYQQALGLGLQFLLWYDEGEERNRGNFPPRFSGRQFPNYSSELNVNALELEDSALYLCASSFPSGQETQYFGPGTRLLVL.